The sample holds a few counts of the clone carrying this T cell receptor (beta chain). What it recognizes is unknown. The sample belongs to a study of beta chain features in type 1 diabetes. Study findings and constraints: Among all four CD4+ subsets, Type 1 diabetes patients had TCRB CDR3s that were moderately but significantly shorter.

The investigators reverse transcribed all of the isolated RNA, so they sequenced expressed TCRB transcripts. The data were produced by immunoSEQ multiplex PCR, yet TCRdb's version contains in-frame clones alone and is incomplete. The data show about 340,000 clones, about 13% seen once. CDR3 length: 12 amino acids. CDR1 and CDR2 (germline): MGHDK, SYGVNS. Trimming pared 6 bases from V and 4 bases from J, leaving 7 bases between. The specimen was naive CD4+ T cells from blood. The receptor was isolated from a woman between 18 and 29 years old with type 1 diabetes. V and J are TRBV25-1 and TRBJ1-3; D is ambiguous. CDR3: CASSDNGNTIYF. CDR3 nucleotide sequence: TGTGCCAGCAGCGACAACGGAAACACCATATATTTT.